This is a list of T cell receptor beta chains from one sample in a study of shared clonotypes between healthy human individuals. Assay used: immunoSEQ multiplex PCR; TCRdb lists only in-frame clones, some missing. Here the sample spans around 1,900,000 clones, around 93% being singletons. Input material: naive CD8+ T cells from PBMCs. Receptors originate from a man younger than 30 in good health. Some clones in this sample may be carry-over from other donors' samples. Both conserved end residues are part of each CDR3. The D gene is left open where the match is weak. Clone size appears in some rows only: once, few, many, or a class for an expanded clone.

v_call	cdr3_length	clone_size	d_call	j_call	cdr3_aa	cdr3_nt
TRBV11-2	15	.	TRBD1	TRBJ1-5	CASSRTGDSNQPQHF	TGTGCCAGCAGCCGGACAGGCGATAGCAATCAGCCCCAGCATTTT
TRBV5-5	17	.	TRBD2	TRBJ2-1	CASSPPRASGSNNEQFF	TGTGCCAGCAGCCCCCCTCGTGCTAGCGGGAGCAACAATGAGCAGTTCTTC
TRBV14	17	.	TRBD1	TRBJ1-2	CASSHNHVDRGHNGYTF	TGTGCCAGCAGCCACAACCACGTGGACAGGGGGCATAATGGCTACACCTTC
TRBV2	15	.	TRBD1	TRBJ2-3	CASRATGFETDTQYF	TGTGCCAGCAGAGCGACAGGGTTCGAAACAGATACGCAGTATTTT
TRBV2	14	.	TRBD1	TRBJ2-5	CASRDRGLAETQYF	TGTGCCAGCAGGGACAGGGGGCTGGCAGAGACCCAGTACTTC
TRBV5-5	14	.	.	TRBJ1-5	CASSLGDNYQPQHF	TGTGCCAGCAGCTTGGGGGACAATTATCAGCCCCAGCATTTT
TRBV18	15	.	.	TRBJ2-1	CASSPGSSRYNEQFF	TGTGCCAGCTCCCCGGGTTCTAGCCGATACAATGAGCAGTTCTTC
TRBV10-2	16	.	.	TRBJ2-7	CASSESATGGGYEQYF	TGCGCCAGCAGTGAGTCGGCCACAGGGGGGGGCTACGAGCAGTACTTC
TRBV7-9	12	.	.	TRBJ2-7	CASSLFKTEQYF	TGTGCCAGCAGCTTATTTAAAACCGAGCAGTACTTC
TRBV5-5	14	.	.	TRBJ2-1	CASSLSGSGYEQFF	TGTGCCAGCAGCTTGTCGGGCTCCGGCTATGAGCAGTTCTTC
TRBV19	16	.	TRBD1	TRBJ1-5	CASSGTGEWGNQPQHF	TGTGCCAGTAGTGGGACAGGGGAATGGGGCAATCAGCCCCAGCATTTT
TRBV6-5	13	.	.	TRBJ2-2	CASSYVFMGELFF	TGTGCCAGCAGTTACGTATTTATGGGAGAGCTGTTTTTT
TRBV29-1	13	.	TRBD2	TRBJ2-7	CSVLGTSGYEQYF	TGCAGCGTCCTCGGGACTAGCGGCTACGAGCAGTACTTC
TRBV7-9	15	.	TRBD2	TRBJ2-1	CASSSTSEEVDEQFF	TGTGCCAGCAGCTCGACTAGCGAAGAGGTCGATGAGCAGTTCTTC
TRBV27	14	.	TRBD2	TRBJ2-3	CASSFGGRGDTQYF	TGTGCCAGCAGTTTTGGCGGGAGGGGAGATACGCAGTATTTT
TRBV29-1	8	.	.	TRBJ2-1	CSATGQFF	TGCAGCGCCACGGGGCAGTTCTTC
TRBV29-1	15	.	.	TRBJ2-2	CSVVAGTRTLGELFF	TGCAGCGTCGTCGCGGGGACCAGGACCCTCGGGGAGCTGTTTTTT
TRBV6-5	16	.	.	TRBJ1-1	CASSYSPEGMNTEAFF	TGTGCCAGCAGTTACTCTCCTGAGGGTATGAACACTGAAGCTTTCTTT
TRBV7-9	14	.	TRBD1	TRBJ2-2	CASSAGQGRGELFF	TGTGCCAGCAGCGCGGGACAGGGGCGCGGGGAGCTGTTTTTT
TRBV11-2	15	.	TRBD2	TRBJ2-7	CASSPRGGLTYEQYF	TGTGCCAGCAGCCCCCGGGGGGGGCTAACCTACGAGCAGTACTTC
TRBV28	14	.	.	TRBJ2-3	CASSLRGAQDTQYF	TGTGCCAGCAGTTTGAGGGGGGCCCAAGATACGCAGTATTTT
TRBV29-1	13	few	.	TRBJ1-1	CSVVRAGNTEAFF	TGCAGCGTTGTTCGGGCGGGGAACACTGAAGCTTTCTTT
TRBV7-7	13	.	TRBD1	TRBJ2-1	CASSFGTGREQFF	TGTGCCAGCAGCTTCGGGACAGGGCGGGAGCAGTTCTTC
TRBV9	13	.	.	TRBJ2-1	CASSRRGSDEQFF	TGTGCCAGCAGCCGTAGAGGTAGTGATGAGCAGTTCTTC
TRBV27	13	.	.	TRBJ2-1	CASGNGVYNEQFF	TGTGCCAGCGGAAACGGAGTTTACAATGAGCAGTTCTTC
TRBV13	15	.	TRBD1	TRBJ1-1	CASSSSGTGVTEAFF	TGTGCCAGCAGCTCCTCCGGGACAGGGGTGACTGAAGCTTTCTTT
TRBV7-3	16	.	TRBD2	TRBJ2-7	CASSLLASGRASEQYF	TGTGCCAGCAGCTTACTGGCTAGCGGGAGGGCCAGCGAGCAGTACTTC
TRBV28	14	.	TRBD2	TRBJ2-5	CASSEGLGQETQYF	TGTGCCAGCTCAGAGGGACTAGGGCAAGAGACCCAGTACTTC
TRBV9	14	once	.	TRBJ1-5	CASSRTAGNQPQHF	TGTGCCAGCAGCAGGACGGCCGGCAATCAGCCCCAGCATTTT
TRBV9	11	.	.	TRBJ1-2	CASSSSYGYTF	TGTGCCAGCAGCTCCTCCTATGGCTACACCTTC
TRBV4-1	16	.	.	TRBJ2-1	CASSQDGSRLNNEQFF	TGCGCCAGCAGCCAAGACGGGTCACGGTTAAACAATGAGCAGTTCTTC
TRBV19	15	.	.	TRBJ2-1	CASSIMGPPSNEQFF	TGTGCCAGTAGTATAATGGGACCCCCTAGTAATGAGCAGTTCTTC